The 2 T cell receptor beta chains given below trace back to one sample, sequenced in a study of blood T cell repertoires in COVID-19. Produced via immunoSEQ multiplex PCR; TCRdb's table is partial and in-frame only. The sample shows under 200,000 clones, approximately 80% of them seen only once. The sequencing sample was made of peripheral blood. Source of these receptors: a man aged 60 to 69 with acute or convalescent COVID-19.

The rearrangement uses TRBV11-2 and TRBJ2-1; TRBD2 aligns across 12 bases. Germline CDR1 and CDR2: SGHAT and FQNNGV. This CDR3 is built from 16 residues. The V and J ends lost 1 base and 15 bases, in that order; junction bases with no gene match: 13. The CDR3 region has the DNA TGTGCCAGCAGCTTAGCCTTACTAGCGGGGGGAGAATATCCGTTCTTC. Its translation is CASSLALLAGGEYPFF.

J is TRBJ2-7 and V is TRBV4-2, with D unclear. Germline V lookup: CDR1 LGHNA, CDR2 YNFKEQ. V lost 0 bases and J 4 bases, leaving 7 bases between the germline ends. This CDR3 region has 13 residues. CDR3 residues: CASSQERDYEQYF. The DNA for the CDR3 is TGTGCCAGCAGCCAAGAGCGAGATTACGAGCAGTACTTC.